This T cell receptor beta chain comes out of a study of blood T cell repertoires in COVID-19 (dated by TCRdb to 2018 to 2020). Background for the entire study: The collaborator samples originated in the United States, Italy and Spain and spanned the acute and convalescent phases of COVID-19. Deeply sampled blood TCRbeta repertoires from subjects exposed to, actively infected with, or recovered from COVID-19 were included in the dataset. A freely available public database, intended as a resource for researchers studying the immune response to SARS-CoV-2, is where the repertoires were released. A de-identified subject ID, COVID-19 status, age in years and sex were almost always included in the sample metadata. Where HLA class I and class II types were available, the types were taken from metadata supplied by the sample provider, not from assay-based typing. The prospective study material was composed of cDNA or gDNA derived from T cells, B-cell-depleted T cells, or PBMCs. The samples were drawn from two sources: the first 160 participants of the ongoing ImmuneRACE study, and fewer than 1,500 subjects contributed by 6 global collaborators.

TCRbeta CDR3 regions were amplified from genomic DNA by means of the immunoSEQ Assay, a bias-controlled multiplex PCR. The published analysis was carried out like this. Nucleated cell counts per sample were estimated from amplification of reference gene primers within the assay. To quantify the absolute abundance of each unique TCRbeta CDR3 rearrangement, sequence reads were collapsed and filtered. For each sample, productive Simpson clonality was calculated by taking the square root of Simpson's diversity index across productive rearrangements. Imported from immuneACCESS, the table was reduced by TCRdb to in-frame sequences with V and J called. These copies leave out some clones; in studies compared against another copy, an unresolved V gene accounts for under half, and the cause of the remainder is not known. The DNA gave D and trimming, while V, J and clone size come from that table. The sample contains approximately 97,000 clones, 70% to 90% of them found a single time. The ten largest clones add up to approximately 2% of the sample.

The study at large found these results: How much clinical and demographic metadata was included differed by source and by participant, and the metadata was provided uncurated.

Collaborating institutions collected whole blood in K2EDTA tubes following their own protocols. Collaborator samples were shipped for TCRbeta analysis as frozen whole blood, isolated PBMCs, or DNA extracted from either sample type. To note about this clone: Its target antigen remains unknown. Base qualities are not provided; no much larger clone lies one nucleotide away.

Relative to germline, V is missing 1 base and J is missing 5 bases, with 4 bases of the junction outside any gene match. Measured from the cysteine to the phenylalanine, the CDR3 is 16 residues long. Only CDR3 DNA remains: 48 bases, in frame from the first base. CDR1 and CDR2 are drawn from the germline V gene: SGHTA, FQGNSA. The rearranged segments are TRBV7-2 and TRBJ1-5, with 11 junctional bases fitting TRBD1. Material for sequencing was peripheral blood. The receptor's source is a middle-aged man with active COVID-19. The nucleotide sequence is TGTGCCAGCAGCTTAGACGGGACAGGGGGATATCAGCCCCAGCATTTT. Translated, this gives CASSLDGTGGYQPQHF.